This T cell receptor beta chain was observed in a study of blood T cell repertoires in COVID-19 (dated by TCRdb to the early 2020s). With respect to the entire study: Samples from collaborators originated in the United States, Italy and Spain and spanned both the acute and convalescent phases of COVID-19. The material from the prospective study consisted of cDNA or gDNA derived from T cells, B-cell-depleted T cells, or PBMCs. The dataset comprised deeply sampled blood TCRbeta repertoires from subjects exposed to, actively infected with, or recovered from COVID-19. Samples were obtained from the ongoing ImmuneRACE study (first 160 participants) and from 1,254 subjects provided by 6 global collaborators. The repertoires were released in a freely available public database meant as a resource for research on the immune response to SARS-CoV-2. Nearly every sample came with metadata listing a de-identified subject ID, COVID-19 status, age in years and sex. Where available, HLA class I and class II types were taken from metadata supplied by the sample provider and were not determined by assay-based typing.

TCRbeta CDR3 regions were amplified from genomic DNA using the immunoSEQ Assay, a bias-controlled multiplex PCR. As for how the authors treated the data: Within the assay, amplification of reference gene primers was used to estimate how many nucleated cells each sample contained. Sequence reads were collapsed and filtered to measure the absolute abundance of every unique TCRbeta CDR3 rearrangement. For each sample, productive Simpson clonality was calculated as the square root of Simpson's diversity index across productive rearrangements. TCRdb obtained this table from immuneACCESS and retained in-frame rearrangements with V and J assigned. These tables miss some clones; where compared with another copy, unresolved V genes account for less than half of the shortfall, and the remainder is unexplained. Clonal size and the V and J genes are those of that table, whereas D and trimming came from the DNA. This sample has fewer than 250,000 clones in its table, and around 85% of those were observed once. Around 1.1% of the sample comes from the top ten.

CDR3 length: 12 amino acids, cysteine to phenylalanine. Only the CDR3 region is kept as DNA, spanning 36 bases read in frame from base 1. Reading the germline V gene (reference sequence) gives CDR1 MNHEY and CDR2 SMNVEV. A distance of 10 bases separates the germline ends of V and J, which lose 6 bases and 5 bases respectively. What the work shows at the level of the full study, not this receptor alone: The quantity of clinical and demographic metadata differed by source and by participant and was supplied without curation.

Whole blood was collected in K2EDTA tubes by collaborating institutions according to the institutions' own protocols. For TCRbeta analysis, collaborators shipped samples as frozen whole blood, isolated PBMCs, or DNA extracted from either of those sample types. Concerning this clone: Which antigen it targets is not known. Base qualities are missing; no much larger clone stands one base away.

What was sequenced was peripheral blood. The chain is assembled from TRBV27 and TRBJ1-2; TRBD1 is a weak D gene call, 5 bases matching. The TCR comes from a man under 40 with acute or convalescent COVID-19. The encoded CDR3 is CASSRQGYGYTF. Read as DNA, the sequence is TGTGCCAGCAGCCGGCAGGGATATGGCTACACCTTC.